The TCR beta chain under discussion was sequenced for a study of blood T cells in healthy people across ages. The V segment lost 3 bases and the J segment 1 base; nucleotides outside the gene matches: 21. Germline V CDR1 and CDR2: SGHRS, YFSETQ. The CDR3 runs 23 residues. Primed by a sample-barcoded 5' primer and a J-beta primer mix, a second PCR proceeded for 7 to 11 cycles. TCRdb re-called the 5' RACE reads with MiXCR, one entry per CDR3 protein. The data show 600,000 to 850,000 distinct CDR3 sequences, roughly 25% seen once. This clonotype has only a few counts. The sample was also linked to a second study, of T cells of mothers and their children.

The chain has TRBV5-1 and TRBJ2-1; 14 bases map to TRBD2. The receptor was derived from a boy younger than 18 in good health. Sequencing was carried out using blood. The chain's CDR3 is CASSSTTPLRTSGGSRSYNEQFF. DNA of the CDR3: TGCGCCAGCAGCTCGACGACACCCCTTCGGACTAGCGGGGGGTCCCGATCCTACAATGAGCAGTTCTTC.